This TCR beta chain is drawn from a study of T cell responses to AZD1222 COVID-19 vaccine. Overall study findings and caveats: Spike-specific TCR breadth and depth grew following two AZD1222 doses. There were mostly white British donors and more females than males, and clonal diversity was possibly underestimated. The study sampled repertoires only after the peak T cell response.

This CDR3 has 14 amino acids. Per the germline V gene, CDR1 is MDHEN and CDR2 is SYDVKM. Trimming pared 7 bases from V and 3 bases from J, leaving 15 bases between. Clones were sequenced by immunoSEQ multiplex PCR, and TCRdb holds only the in-frame ones, with some missing. This table holds 130,000 to 150,000 clones, around 89% found once. Concerning this clone itself: Antigen: not known.

Sequenced here: peripheral blood, sampled on day 0 of AZD1222 vaccination. This sequence was found in an adult in good health. This chain joins TRBV28 and TRBJ1-1; D uncertain. CDR3 in DNA: TGTGCCAGCAATGGTGGGATTCGGTACACTGAAGCTTTCTTT. This gives the protein CASNGGIRYTEAFF. Looking up the rest from reference TRBV28 and TRBJ1-1 gives the full variable domain: DVKVTQSSRYLVKRTGEKVFLECVQDMDHENMFWYRQDPGLGLRLIYFSYDVKMKEKGDIPEGYSVSREKKERFSLILESASTNQTSMYLCASNGGIRYTEAFFGQGTRLTVV.